Below, 21 T cell receptor beta chains from the same sample are listed, as sequenced in a study of prognosis after radiotherapy for stage I lung cancer. Genomic DNA was the source, and TCR beta CDR3 was amplified from it by two-round multiplex PCR. For every TRBV and TRBJ gene, a specific primer was used in first-round PCR. Via MiXCR, TCRdb re-called the multiplex PCR reads, giving one row per CDR3 protein. The sample yields some 30,000 distinct CDR3 sequences, around 48% seen once. The starting material was PBMCs, obtained before or after stereotactic body radiation therapy (not recorded which). These receptors all come from a donor over 45 with non-small cell lung cancer.

This clonotype came up many times. The V and J genes are TRBV12-3 or TRBV12-4 and TRBJ2-1, with 8 nucleotides matching TRBD2. The CDR3 is 14 amino acids. J was trimmed by 1 base and V by 6 bases; bases with no gene match: 2. CDR3 in DNA: TGTGCCAGCAGGACTAGCGTTTCCTACAATGAGCAGTTCTTC. Encoded protein: CASRTSVSYNEQFF.

This clonotype was seen at least ten times. This sequence joins TRBV9 and TRBJ2-3; 11 bases line up with TRBD2. V lost 0 bases to trimming and J lost 5 bases; unmatched junction nucleotides: 2. This CDR3 comprises 15 residues. Germline V gene sequence: CDR1 SGDLS, CDR2 YYNGEE. The CDR3 loop is CASSVGLAGGDTQYF. The CDR3 nucleotides are TGTGCCAGCAGCGTAGGGCTAGCGGGAGGAGATACGCAGTATTTT.

The chain is built from TRBV6-1 and TRBJ2-7; 7 bases align to TRBD1. This CDR3 is 14 amino acids long. The germline V gene has CDR1 MNHNS and CDR2 SASEGT. V lost 6 bases and J lost 7; bases outside the gene matches: 12. CDR3 in DNA: TGTGCCAGCAGATCCGGGACAGCCACCGTGGAGCAGTACTTC. This encodes CASRSGTATVEQYF.

To note about this clonotype: A much more abundant neighbour one base away suggests this may be a read error. The chain has TRBV9 and TRBJ2-5, with D possibly being TRBD1 or TRBD2 (6 bases each). The CDR3 runs to 14 residues. CDR1 is SGDLS, CDR2 YYNGEE, per germline. The DNA of the CDR3 is TGTGCCAGCAGCGTAGGGGGGGCGGAGGAGAACCAGTACTTC. Residues: CASSVGGAEENQYF.

This clonotype was counted ten times or more. V gene TRBV3-1 combines with J gene TRBJ1-1; 10 positions match TRBD1. The ends lost 1 base at V and 11 bases at J; junction bases unmatched: 10. Germline CDR1 is LGHDT and CDR2 is YNNKEL (reference sequence). The CDR3 has 15 residues. CDR3 amino acids: CASSQATGGLGVAFF. The CDR3 DNA is TGTGCCAGCAGCCAAGCGACAGGGGGCTTAGGGGTCGCTTTCTTT.

V gene TRBV28 combines with J gene TRBJ2-7, with 14 bases identical to TRBD2. Germline CDR1 reads MDHEN; CDR2 reads SYDVKM. V lost 6 bases, J lost 0 bases, and 7 bases stayed unmatched. The CDR3 runs to 17 residues. The CDR3 spells CASRWTSGRTSSYEQYF. In DNA form, the CDR3 reads TGTGCCAGCAGGTGGACTAGCGGGAGGACCAGCTCCTACGAGCAGTACTTC.

With respect to this clonotype: Given a much more abundant clone one base away, this may be a read error. This chain connects TRBV5-8 to TRBJ2-3; 12 positions agree with TRBD2. The CDR3 length is 15 residues. V was pared by 6 bases and J by 7 bases, with 9 bases of the junction left unmatched. The germline V gene encodes CDR1 SGHTS and CDR2 YDEGEE. CDR3 region: CASIRPSGRGNTQYF. The CDR3 bases are TGTGCCAGCATCCGCCCTAGCGGGAGGGGCAATACGCAGTATTTT.

Turning to this clonotype: Since a far larger clone is one base different, this is likely a read error. The chain uses TRBV9 and TRBJ2-3; D gene uncertain. The V end lost 3 bases, the J end lost 2 bases, and 10 bases lay between the germline ends. Germline CDR1 reads SGDLS; CDR2 reads YYNGEE. The CDR3 extends over 14 amino acids. CDR3 coding DNA: TGTGCCAGCAGCGCCCGAGACAACACAGATACGCAGTATTTT. It codes for CASSARDNTDTQYF.

There are many counts of this clonotype. This sequence joins TRBV18 and TRBJ2-3, with 10 bases matching TRBD1. This CDR3 region has 16 residues. From germline, CDR1 is KGHSH and CDR2 LQKENI. V shed 3 bases, J shed 4 bases, and the junction held 7 bases outside the gene matches. The CDR3 DNA is TGTGCCAGCTCACCTCTCCGGACAGGGGGACCAGATACGCAGTATTTT. This codes for CASSPLRTGGPDTQYF.

Points on this clonotype: This likely stems from a read error, as it lies one base from a far larger clone. The CDR3 loop is CATGRTSSTDTQYF. The CDR3 region has the DNA TGTGCCACGGGTAGGACATCCAGCACAGATACGCAGTATTTT. The chain couples TRBV6-4 to TRBJ2-3, with D possibly matching TRBD1 (5 bases). Germline CDR1 reads MRHNA; CDR2 reads SNTAGT. The length of the CDR3 is 14 residues. Deletions cut 10 bases from V and 0 bases from J, with 14 bases between.

This clonotype was seen ten or more times. The V and J genes are TRBV7-2 and TRBJ2-1; D possibly corresponds to TRBD2 (5 bases). Germline CDR1 and CDR2: SGHTA and FQGNSA. Trimming took 5 bases from V and 0 from J, leaving 11 bases between them. This CDR3 comprises 15 residues. The CDR3 loop is CASSPGSRSYNEQFF. The CDR3 bases are TGTGCCAGCAGCCCTGGGAGTCGCTCCTACAATGAGCAGTTCTTC.

The chain carries TRBV4-1 and TRBJ2-1; TRBD2 agrees at 13 bases. The J segment lost 3 bases and the V segment lost 0 bases, leaving 8 bases of the junction unmatched. The CDR3 runs 19 residues. Germline V gene sequence: CDR1 MGHRA, CDR2 YSYEKL. CDR3 loop: CASSQDQTSGRAYYNEQFF. CDR3 coding DNA: TGCGCCAGCAGCCAAGATCAAACTAGCGGGAGGGCCTACTACAATGAGCAGTTCTTC.

This clonotype was picked up a small number of times. A much bigger clone sits one base away, suggesting this may be a read error. The V call is TRBV7-2, the J call TRBJ2-4, with a weak D call TRBD2 (7 bases). Deletions cut 4 bases from V and 2 bases from J, with 15 bases between. Looked up from germline, CDR1 is SGHTA and CDR2 is FQGNSA. The CDR3 totals 16 residues. The CDR3 region has the DNA TGTGCCAGCAGCTCAGGGGAGGGCCGAACCAAAAACATTCAGTACTTC. Encoded protein: CASSSGEGRTKNIQYF. Drawing the rest from reference TRBV7-2 and TRBJ2-4, the complete variable domain is GAGVSQSPSNKVTEKGKDVELRCDPISGHTALYWYRQSLGQGLEFLIYFQGNSAPDKSGLPSDRFSAERTGGSVSTLTIQRTQQEDSAVYLCASSSGEGRTKNIQYFGAGTRLSVL.

Notes on this clonotype: Being one base from a much bigger clone, this may be a read error. No DNA is shown, since the ends of the CDR3 on it are uncertain; the CDR3 is the one TCRdb lists. The chain links TRBV29-1 to TRBJ1-1; the DNA was not compared with TRBD1, the D call given in the table. Per germline, CDR1 SQVTM and CDR2 ANQGSEA. The CDR3 is 15 residues long, counting both termini. The CDR3 is CSVGAGAGMNTEDFF.

Judged by abundance, this clonotype is medium-sized. The chain has TRBV6-1 and TRBJ1-3; D remains unclear. The CDR3 has 15 amino acids. The germline CDR1 and CDR2 sequences are MNHNS and SASEGT. V was trimmed by 8 bases and J by 2 bases, leaving 16 bases between them. CDR3: CASSVAAGTGNTIYF. CDR3 sequence (DNA): TGTGCCAGCTCAGTCGCGGCTGGAACTGGAAACACCATATATTTT.

The CDR3 region is CSASGDTGELFF. In DNA form, the CDR3 reads TGCAGTGCTAGTGGAGACACCGGGGAGCTGTTTTTT. The V call is TRBV20-1, the J call TRBJ2-2; no clear D. The germline V gene encodes CDR1 DFQATT and CDR2 SNEGSKA (reference sequence). Trimming took off 3 bases at V and 3 bases at J, with 5 bases between the two ends. This CDR3 is built from 12 residues.

A note on this clonotype: Germline is not matched at one junction end, which may reflect a read error. The chain has TRBV6-1 and TRBJ2-7, with D unclear. CDR3 length: 12 residues. The V gene's germline CDR1 is MNHNS and CDR2 SASEGT. The CDR3 loop is CAISEYGYDQYF. The CDR3 DNA is TGTGCCATCAGTGAATACGGGTACGATCAGTACTTC.

The chain uses TRBV6-1 and TRBJ2-7; tentative D call: TRBD2 (5 bases). Germline V CDR1 and CDR2: MNHNS, SASEGT. The CDR3 consists of 12 residues. The V end lost 8 bases, the J end lost 1 base, and 9 bases lay between the germline ends. The CDR3 nucleotides are TGTGCCAGCGGGAGCATATCCTACGAGCAGTACTTC. Its translation is CASGSISYEQYF.

As to this clonotype: Its ends do not fully match the called genes, so a read error is possible. The chain recombines TRBV12-3 or TRBV12-4 with TRBJ2-7; D tentatively reads TRBD1 or TRBD2 (6 bases each). The CDR3 runs 18 residues. CDR3: CASILPRTGASSIYEQYF. The CDR3 nucleotides are TGTGCCAGCATTTTACCCCGGACGGGGGCCTCTTCGATTTACGAGCAGTACTTC.

V and J are TRBV12-3 or TRBV12-4 and TRBJ2-7; the D gene is possibly TRBD2 (5 bases). The V gene lost 5 bases and the J gene lost 2 bases, with 13 bases spanning the gap. This CDR3 comprises 14 residues. DNA of the CDR3: TGTGCCAGCAGTCGGGCCCGAGGGACCTACGAGCAGTACTTC. Protein: CASSRARGTYEQYF.

The chain combines TRBV6-1 with TRBJ1-5; TRBD1 agrees at 7 bases. Trimming removed 6 bases from V and 14 bases from J; junction bases left unmatched: 19. Germline CDR1 is MNHNS and CDR2 is SASEGT. The CDR3 sequence is 15 residues long. The CDR3 region is CASRRDSRSNQPKHF. The CDR3 DNA follows: TGTGCCAGCAGGAGGGACAGTCGTTCAAATCAGCCAAAGCATTTT.